This is a list of T cell receptor beta chains from one sample in a study of OX40 agonist ivuxolimab in advanced cancers. The protocol was immunoSEQ multiplex PCR, while the TCRdb copy is restricted to in-frame clones and leaves out a portion. The sample shows about 83,000 clones, about 81% of them seen only once. The material sequenced was CD4+ or CD8+ T cells sorted from blood, taken in a trial of the OX40 agonist ivuxolimab. The source of these receptors is an adult with an advanced solid tumor such as melanoma, head and neck, liver or kidney cancer. CDR3s include the opening cysteine and the closing phenylalanine or tryptophan.

v_gene	j_gene	CDR3aa
TRBV28	TRBJ1-6	CASIRGGSYNSPLHF
TRBV5-4	TRBJ1-6	CASSLDQGNSPLHF
TRBV5-4	TRBJ1-1	CASSSRGRGANTEAFF
TRBV6-5	TRBJ2-5	CASRPGHRSLSSQYF
TRBV28	TRBJ2-7	CASSANTGNEQYF
TRBV7-2	TRBJ2-7	CASSVRQGGAYEQYF
TRBV14	TRBJ1-3	CASSPKGSLGNTIYF
TRBV15	TRBJ2-1	CATSRAYSTGNEQFF
TRBV11-2	TRBJ2-1	CASSLSKAGGENPYNEQFF
TRBV27	TRBJ1-6	CASSRQTDNSPLHF
TRBV15	TRBJ2-5	CATSRDRGDRGLRETQYF
TRBV7-6	TRBJ2-2	CASSSIPQGGELFF
TRBV2	TRBJ1-2	CASNDQAPSMGYTF
TRBV30	TRBJ2-7	CAWDKDGRSEQYF
TRBV21-1	TRBJ2-1	CASIKDPLPFREQFF
TRBV6-5	TRBJ2-6	CASRGGQGMVNVLTF
TRBV7-2	TRBJ1-2	CASSPSWAGPYGYTF
TRBV6-5	TRBJ1-2	CASRSQGFRGYTF
TRBV9	TRBJ2-7	CASSVSTDPYEQYF
TRBV15	TRBJ2-3	CATSRSEGGGHSTDTQYF
TRBV5-4	TRBJ2-7	CASSFSAGNRQYF
TRBV5-8	TRBJ2-1	CASSAGTGGQRFF
TRBV2	TRBJ2-5	CASSDQGAKETQYF
TRBV7-9	TRBJ1-5	CASSLGESGNQPQHF
TRBV2	TRBJ2-7	CASSERSSRGEQYF
TRBV7-9	TRBJ1-3	CASSLSGGGSGNTIYF
TRBV9	TRBJ2-1	CASSVEGSGLAKFYNEQFF
TRBV6-4	TRBJ1-4	CASSDGSGQPNEKLFF
TRBV7-2	TRBJ2-7	CASSLADIRDEQYF
TRBV7-3	TRBJ2-2	CASSLLGRDTGELFF
TRBV5-6	TRBJ1-2	CASSLGWQGYSGYTF
TRBV28	TRBJ1-1	CASSLGRQLNTEAFF
TRBV2	TRBJ1-1	CASSEQQGPWDTEAFF
TRBV11-2	TRBJ2-1	CASSLSGGRFGEQFF
TRBV4-3	TRBJ1-3	CASSQGGSSGNTIYF
TRBV4-1	TRBJ2-3	CASSQDHGDTQYF
TRBV7-2	TRBJ2-3	CASSLGSGGPNTQYF
TRBV15	TRBJ1-2	CATSRDLEGARGYTF
TRBV28	TRBJ2-3	CASSLGGLAGSPDTQYF
TRBV6-1	TRBJ2-2	CASTLGAYTGELFF
TRBV5-5	TRBJ2-1	CASSPSTGIPDEQFF
TRBV4-3	TRBJ1-1	CASSQGSTSNTEAFF
TRBV19	TRBJ2-7	CASSIVGMAGGSFIEQYF
TRBV18	TRBJ1-1	CASSYLMAEDEAFF
TRBV29-1	TRBJ2-3	CSVEEGNSFTDTQYF
TRBV9	TRBJ2-3	CASSVRASGDDTQYF
TRBV14	TRBJ1-2	CASSPTRRGPFNYGYTF
TRBV7-9	TRBJ2-5	CASRPVWSRRGLQETQYF